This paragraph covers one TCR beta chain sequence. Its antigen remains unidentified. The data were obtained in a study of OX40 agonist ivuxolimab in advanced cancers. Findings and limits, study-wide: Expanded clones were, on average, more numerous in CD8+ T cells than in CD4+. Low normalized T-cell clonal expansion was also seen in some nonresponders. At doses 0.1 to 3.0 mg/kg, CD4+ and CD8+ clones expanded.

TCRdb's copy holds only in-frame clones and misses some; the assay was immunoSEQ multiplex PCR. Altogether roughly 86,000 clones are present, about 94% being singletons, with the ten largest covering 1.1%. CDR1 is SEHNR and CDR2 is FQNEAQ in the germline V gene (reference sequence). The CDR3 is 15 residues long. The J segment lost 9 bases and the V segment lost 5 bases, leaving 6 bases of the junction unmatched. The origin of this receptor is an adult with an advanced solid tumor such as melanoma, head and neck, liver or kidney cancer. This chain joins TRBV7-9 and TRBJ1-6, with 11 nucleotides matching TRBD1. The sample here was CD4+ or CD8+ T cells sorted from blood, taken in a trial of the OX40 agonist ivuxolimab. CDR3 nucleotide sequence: TGTGCCAGCAGCAGTGGACAGGGGGCGCCTTCACCCCTCCACTTT. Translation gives CASSSGQGAPSPLHF.